A single sample is the source of the 26 T cell receptor beta chains below, sequenced in a study of T cell changes during pregnancy in multiple sclerosis. Measured with immunoSEQ multiplex PCR; TCRdb has only the in-frame clones, and not every one. The data contain about 42,000 clones, 87% of them singletons. The sample in question was CD4+ T cells from peripheral blood mononuclear cells, obtained after pregnancy. The receptors originated from a female donor with multiple sclerosis, enrolled in a pregnancy study.

The chain couples TRBV7-2 to TRBJ2-2; no reliable D call. The CDR3 totals 12 residues. Germline loops: CDR1 SGHTA, CDR2 FQGNSA. Trimming cost V 5 bases and J 5 bases, with 6 bases left between them. CDR3 DNA sequence: TGTGCCAGCAGCCCCTTGACCGGGGAGCTGTTTTTT. It encodes CASSPLTGELFF.

The chain carries TRBV7-2 and TRBJ1-1; tentative D call: TRBD1 (5 bases). Germline CDR1 and CDR2: SGHTA and FQGNSA. This CDR3 has 16 residues. Trimming took off 5 bases at V and 0 bases at J, with 16 bases between the two ends. Here the CDR3 DNA reads TGTGCCAGCAGCCCCGTTGCAGGGAGGTTGAACACTGAAGCTTTCTTT. Amino acid sequence: CASSPVAGRLNTEAFF.

The CDR3 protein is CAISEDRDTGELFF. Written as DNA, the CDR3 is TGTGCCATCAGTGAGGACAGGGACACCGGGGAGCTGTTTTTT. The chain employs TRBV10-3 and TRBJ2-2, with 7 nucleotides matching TRBD1. The CDR3 is 14 residues long. Trimming removed 2 bases from V and 3 bases from J; junction bases left unmatched: 0. Germline V gene lookup returns CDR1 ENHRY and CDR2 SYGVKD.

The chain is built from TRBV9 and TRBJ1-1; D might be TRBD1 (6 bases). V was cut by 2 bases and J by 7 bases, with 15 bases left in between. In germline, CDR1 is SGDLS, CDR2 YYNGEE. The CDR3 spans 14 residues. CDR3 DNA: TGTGCCAGCAGCGTCCAACAGGGTAGGAGTGAAGCTTTCTTT. It specifies CASSVQQGRSEAFF. Supplemented by reference TRBV9 and TRBJ1-1, the full variable domain reads DSGVTQTPKHLITATGQRVTLRCSPRSGDLSVYWYQQSLDQGLQFLIQYYNGEERAKGNILERFSAQQFPDLHSELNLSSLELGDSALYFCASSVQQGRSEAFFGQGTRLTVV.

The chain recombines TRBV12-5 with TRBJ2-3; weak D call: TRBD1 (7 bases). Trimming shortened V by 5 bases and J by 5 bases, and 14 bases separated the two germline ends. CDR1 is LGHNT, CDR2 FRNRAP, per germline. The CDR3 has 14 residues. CDR3 loop: CASGANRGGDTQYF. The CDR3 DNA follows: TGTGCTAGTGGTGCCAACAGGGGAGGAGATACGCAGTATTTT.

This chain links TRBV19 with TRBJ2-7; 8 bases match TRBD2. The CDR3 is made up of 13 amino acids. J lost 4 bases, V lost 5 bases, and 4 bases had no gene match. Germline CDR1 LNHDA, CDR2 SQIVND (reference sequence). The DNA of the CDR3 is TGTGCCAGTAGTCACGGACTAGCATACGAGCAGTACTTC. Translation: CASSHGLAYEQYF.

This clone has only a few counts. In DNA, the CDR3 is TGTGCCACCTGGAGCGGGTTAGATACGCAGTATTTT. This gives the protein CATWSGLDTQYF. The V call is TRBV6-1, the J call TRBJ2-3; tentative D call: TRBD2 (6 bases). Germline CDR1 is MNHNS and CDR2 is SASEGT. Trimming cost V 10 bases and J 5 bases, with 13 bases left between them. The CDR3 spans 12 residues.

The CDR3 DNA follows: TGTGCCATCAGCTCACAGGGGGCAACTAATGAAAAACTGTTTTTT. Protein sequence: CAISSQGATNEKLFF. V and J are TRBV10-3 and TRBJ1-4, with 8 positions matching TRBD1. Germline assignment: CDR1 ENHRY and CDR2 SYGVKD. The CDR3 runs 15 residues. After removal of 6 bases from V and 0 bases from J, the junction contained 3 bases not matched to a gene.

The V and J genes are TRBV30 and TRBJ2-5; a possible D gene is TRBD1 (6 bases). The germline gives CDR1 GTSNPN, CDR2 SVGIG (reference sequence). The length of the CDR3 is 14 residues. Trimming took off 3 bases at V and 3 bases at J, with 14 bases between the two ends. The CDR3 is CAWRGAGPKETQYF. Here the CDR3 DNA reads TGTGCCTGGAGGGGGGCGGGCCCCAAAGAGACCCAGTACTTC.

The chain uses TRBV19 and TRBJ1-5, with 9 bases aligning to TRBD1. Germline lookup yields CDR1 LNHDA and CDR2 SQIVND (reference sequence). The CDR3 sequence is 14 residues long. The J segment lost 0 bases and the V segment lost 10 bases, leaving 4 bases of the junction unmatched. This CDR3 is CAIADRGSNQPQHF. CDR3 nucleotides: TGTGCCATCGCGGACAGGGGTAGCAATCAGCCCCAGCATTTT.

V gene TRBV7-9 combines with J gene TRBJ2-1; D is unclear. The CDR3 spans 16 residues. V was shortened by 1 base and J by 9 bases, with 19 bases between the two germline ends. Germline assignment: CDR1 SEHNR and CDR2 FQNEAQ (reference sequence). The CDR3 region has the DNA TGTGCCAGCAGCTTAGTGGTCACCGCTACAACGGGTGAGCAGTTCTTC. Residues: CASSLVVTATTGEQFF.

This clone has just one count. This chain joins TRBV5-1 and TRBJ1-1; 7 bases match TRBD1. Unmatched junction bases numbered 5, after V lost 2 bases and J lost 1 base. The CDR3 is 15 amino acids. CDR1 is SGHRS and CDR2 is YFSETQ in the germline V gene. In DNA, the CDR3 is TGCGCCAGCAGCTTAACAGGGGCTCAGAACACTGAAGCTTTCTTT. Amino acid sequence: CASSLTGAQNTEAFF.

V gene TRBV2 combines with J gene TRBJ2-1, with TRBD2 identical over 7 bases. After removal of 1 base from V and 3 bases from J, the junction contained 6 bases not matched to a gene. The CDR3 length is 16 residues. The germline V gene encodes CDR1 SNHLY and CDR2 FYNNEI. The CDR3 protein is CASSEVRLAVYNEQFF. The CDR3 DNA follows: TGTGCCAGCAGTGAAGTTCGGCTAGCGGTCTACAATGAGCAGTTCTTC.

This chain connects TRBV28 to TRBJ2-1, with D unclear. The CDR3 has 15 residues. Germline assignment: CDR1 MDHEN and CDR2 SYDVKM. The V end lost 5 bases, the J end lost 1 base, and 12 bases lay between the germline ends. In DNA form, the CDR3 reads TGTGCCAGCAGTCCCGGTCCAGCGTCCTACAATGAGCAGTTCTTC. As protein: CASSPGPASYNEQFF.

V and J are TRBV30 and TRBJ1-2; no reliable D call. Germline V gene lookup returns CDR1 GTSNPN and CDR2 SVGIG (reference sequence). Trimming shortened V by 0 bases and J by 8 bases, and 13 bases separated the two germline ends. This CDR3 spans 13 amino acids. The DNA of the CDR3 is TGTGCCTGGAGTGTAGAGGGCTTTGGAGGCTACACCTTC. It encodes CAWSVEGFGGYTF.

V is TRBV2 and J is TRBJ1-1; D ambiguous. The germline CDR1 and CDR2 sequences are SNHLY and FYNNEI. This CDR3 contains 13 residues. Trimming removed 7 bases at V and 5 bases at J, with 14 bases between. DNA for the CDR3: TGTGCCAGCACCCTCGGCCCGGGAACTGAAGCTTTCTTT. Translated, it gives CASTLGPGTEAFF. The full variable domain, its missing parts supplied by reference TRBV2 and TRBJ1-1, is EPEVTQTPSHQVTQMGQEVILRCVPISNHLYFYWYRQILGQKVEFLVSFYNNEISEKSEIFDDQFSVERPDGSNFTLKIRSTKLEDSAMYFCASTLGPGTEAFFGQGTRLTVV.

V gene TRBV19 combines with J gene TRBJ1-2; no firm D call. Germline V gene sequence: CDR1 LNHDA, CDR2 SQIVND (reference sequence). The CDR3 runs 13 residues. Trimming stripped 3 bases from V and 2 bases from J, with 7 bases between. The CDR3: CASSMRANYGYTF. CDR3 DNA: TGTGCCAGTAGTATGAGAGCGAACTATGGCTACACCTTC.

This clone was picked up one time. The V gene is TRBV27, the J gene TRBJ1-6; 10 bases line up with TRBD1. Germline-derived CDR1 and CDR2 are MNHEY and SMNVEV (reference sequence). Trimming took 1 base from V and 8 from J; bases not matched to a gene: 11. The CDR3 contains 18 residues. CDR3 protein: CASSLFGIWGTGDSPLHF. The CDR3 nucleotides read TGTGCCAGCAGTTTATTTGGTATTTGGGGGACAGGGGATTCACCCCTCCACTTT.

The gene calls are TRBV18 and TRBJ2-7; 7 positions agree with TRBD1. Germline values: CDR1 KGHSH, CDR2 LQKENI. The V segment lost 5 bases and the J segment 3 bases; nucleotides outside the gene matches: 7. This CDR3 comprises 14 residues. The CDR3 DNA reads TGTGCCAGCTCAAGGACAGGATTCCTCTACGAGCAGTACTTC. The encoded protein is CASSRTGFLYEQYF.

The chain links TRBV27 to TRBJ2-1; 7 bases fit TRBD2. CDR3 length equals 13 residues. V shed 4 bases, J shed 8 bases, and the junction held 5 bases outside the gene matches. CDR1 MNHEY and CDR2 SMNVEV come from the germline V gene (reference sequence). The CDR3 sequence: CASSSVGRDEQFF. Here the CDR3 DNA reads TGTGCCAGCAGTTCAGTGGGGAGGGATGAGCAGTTCTTC.

The chain carries TRBV29-1 and TRBJ2-3; 7 bases line up with TRBD2. V shed 3 bases, J shed 1 base, and the junction held 4 bases outside the gene matches. The CDR3 totals 14 residues. Germline lookup yields CDR1 SQVTM and CDR2 ANQGSEA. Here the CDR3 DNA reads TGCAGCGTTGAGGTTGGGGGGGGCACAGATACGCAGTATTTT. This translates into CSVEVGGGTDTQYF.

The genes are TRBV28 and TRBJ1-6; 10 nucleotides agree with TRBD1. V lost 4 bases and J lost 8; bases outside the gene matches: 11. The CDR3 is 17 residues long. Per the germline V gene, CDR1 is MDHEN and CDR2 is SYDVKM. CDR3 nucleotides: TGTGCCAGCAGTTCCCTTTGGACAGGGGGTTTACATTCACCCCTCCACTTT. This translates into CASSSLWTGGLHSPLHF.

The rearrangement links TRBV5-1 to TRBJ1-4; perhaps TRBD1 as D (5 bases). Trimming shortened V by 3 bases and J by 5 bases, and 14 bases separated the two germline ends. The CDR3 extends over 15 amino acids. CDR1 SGHRS and CDR2 YFSETQ come from the germline V gene. CDR3 bases: TGCGCCAGCAGCTACGGGGGGTCGCCAAATGAAAAACTGTTTTTT. Translated, it gives CASSYGGSPNEKLFF.

The chain has TRBV7-9 and TRBJ2-3; 14 bases line up with TRBD2. The CDR3 loop spans 19 amino acids. The V gene's germline CDR1 is SEHNR and CDR2 FQNEAQ (reference sequence). Trimming removed 0 bases from V and 7 bases from J; junction bases left unmatched: 12. CDR3 nucleotide sequence: TGTGCCAGCAGCTTAGCGAACTTGATGACTAGCGGGGGGGCATATACGCAGTATTTT. Translating it yields CASSLANLMTSGGAYTQYF.

The CDR3 sequence is CASSPPMTGVEQFF. CDR3 nucleotide sequence: TGTGCCAGCTCACCACCGATGACAGGGGTAGAGCAGTTCTTC. J is TRBJ2-1 and V is TRBV18; 8 nucleotides align to TRBD1. Trimming at V came to 0 bases and at J to 10 bases, leaving 5 bases not matched to a gene. Germline V gene lookup returns CDR1 KGHSH and CDR2 LQKENI. This CDR3 is 14 amino acids long.

J is TRBJ1-6 and V is TRBV5-6, with a weak D call TRBD1 (5 bases). V was pared by 2 bases and J by 14 bases, with 17 bases between. Germline V gene data show CDR1 as SGHDT and CDR2 as YYEEEE. The CDR3 contains 14 residues. This CDR3 is CASSFLQVGSALHF. The CDR3 DNA is TGTGCCAGCAGCTTCCTACAGGTCGGTTCGGCCCTCCACTTT.